The 20 T cell receptor beta chains reported below all come from one sample, sequenced in a study of read filtering for tumor transcriptome and immune sequencing. Molecular barcoded adaptors covering alpha/delta and beta/gamma chains were used on 400 ng RNA. TCRdb reprocessed the reads with MiXCR, giving one entry per CDR3 protein. This repertoire shows 35,000 to 40,000 distinct CDR3 sequences, roughly 15% found once; its top ten account for less than 35%. Sequenced input: a population of CD138-negative cells sorted from bone marrow. These receptors originate from a donor over 35 with multiple myeloma.

This clonotype is labeled as medium-sized (0.01 to 0.1%). The rearrangement joins TRBV7-8 to TRBJ2-7; no firm D call. CDR1 is SGHVS and CDR2 is FQNEAQ in the germline V gene. Trimming took 0 bases from V and 1 from J, leaving 4 bases between them. The CDR3 spans 13 residues. The CDR3 coding sequence is TGTGCCAGCAGCTTAGCGCGGTCCTACGAGCAGTACTTC. It is translated as CASSLARSYEQYF.

This clonotype was observed many times. The CDR3 reads CASSSQGRGNTIYF. As DNA, the CDR3 is TGTGCCAGCAGCTCACAAGGGCGGGGAAACACCATATATTTT. This sequence joins TRBV11-3 and TRBJ1-3; D remains unclear. The length of the CDR3 is 14 residues. Trimming shortened V by 4 bases and J by 4 bases, and 11 bases separated the two germline ends. In germline, CDR1 is SGHNT, CDR2 YENEEA.

CDR3 amino acids: CASRKRGPQHF. The CDR3 nucleotides read TGTGCCAGCAGAAAAAGAGGGCCCCAGCATTTT. The chain joins TRBV6-2 or TRBV6-3 to TRBJ1-5; D uncertain. CDR1 is MNHEY and CDR2 is SVGEGT in the germline V gene. V was pared by 6 bases and J by 9 bases, with 9 bases between. This CDR3 is 11 amino acids long.

This clonotype has ten or more counts. V usage is TRBV7-9 and J usage is TRBJ2-1; unclear D gene. Trimming removed 2 bases at V and 4 bases at J, with 15 bases between. Looked up from germline, CDR1 is SEHNR and CDR2 is FQNEAQ (reference sequence). This CDR3 has 16 residues. The CDR3 loop reads CASSLQGPHLYNEQFF. In DNA, the CDR3 is TGTGCCAGCAGCTTACAAGGGCCCCACCTATACAATGAGCAGTTCTTC.

This clonotype has a handful of counts. It may be a read error: a sequence one base away is much more abundant. This chain connects TRBV29-1 to TRBJ1-1; unclear D gene. CDR1 SQVTM and CDR2 ANQGSEA come from the germline V gene. The CDR3 totals 12 residues. The CDR3 here is CSVEQSPTGAFF. CDR3 in DNA: TGCAGCGTTGAACAGAGCCCTACTGGAGCTTTCTTT.

This clonotype appeared many times. The CDR3, as DNA: TGTGCCAGCAGGATTGGACAGGGGGCTAATGAAAAACTGTTTTTT. Protein sequence: CASRIGQGANEKLFF. V is TRBV28 and J is TRBJ1-4, with 10 bases lining up with TRBD1. The germline gives CDR1 MDHEN, CDR2 SYDVKM. There are 15 residues in the CDR3. The V and J ends lost 6 bases and 3 bases, in that order; junction bases with no gene match: 4.

This clonotype was seen ten or more times. J is TRBJ2-7 and V is TRBV20-1; D not certain. V was shortened by 3 bases and J by 2 bases, with 11 bases between the two germline ends. Germline CDR1 is DFQATT and CDR2 is SNEGSKA (reference sequence). The CDR3 extends over 13 amino acids. The chain's CDR3 is CSASKSRTYEQYF. CDR3 sequence (DNA): TGCAGTGCTAGCAAGTCCCGTACCTACGAGCAGTACTTC.

This clonotype was detected ten times or more. The chain's CDR3 is CSGGETEAFF. Written as DNA, the CDR3 is TGCAGCGGGGGTGAGACTGAAGCTTTCTTT. The chain joins TRBV29-1 to TRBJ1-1; D is undetermined. CDR3 length: 10 residues. V dropped 7 bases and J dropped 5 bases, with 8 bases sitting between them. CDR1 is SQVTM and CDR2 is ANQGSEA in the germline V gene.

Ten or more counts support this clonotype. The chain employs TRBV7-9 and TRBJ1-1, with D hard to call. CDR3 length: 15 residues. The V and J ends lost 1 base and 1 base respectively, with 10 bases between them. The germline CDR1 and CDR2 sequences are SEHNR and FQNEAQ (reference sequence). CDR3 DNA sequence: TGTGCCAGCAGCTTAGTGGGCGGAAGGAACACTGAAGCTTTCTTT. Its protein is CASSLVGGRNTEAFF.

This clonotype was recorded at least ten times. The chain combines TRBV7-9 with TRBJ2-2; D possibly corresponds to TRBD1 (5 bases). Germline values: CDR1 SEHNR, CDR2 FQNEAQ (reference sequence). Trimming took off 2 bases at V and 6 bases at J, with 10 bases between the two ends. The CDR3 covers 14 residues. The CDR3 here is CASSLSGAAGELFF. DNA for the CDR3: TGTGCCAGCAGCTTATCTGGGGCGGCCGGGGAGCTGTTTTTT.

This clonotype was recorded a few times. The chain uses TRBV29-1 and TRBJ1-4, with 7 positions matching TRBD1. After removal of 6 bases from V and 2 bases from J, the junction contained 3 bases not matched to a gene. In germline, CDR1 is SQVTM, CDR2 ANQGSEA. The CDR3 totals 13 residues. The CDR3 nucleotides read TGCAGCGTCGCAGGGGGGACTAATGAAAAACTGTTTTTT. As protein: CSVAGGTNEKLFF. The whole variable domain, remainder taken from reference TRBV29-1 and TRBJ1-4, is SAVISQKPSRDICQRGTSLTIQCQVDSQVTMMFWYRQQPGQSLTLIATANQGSEATYESGFVIDKFPISRPNLTFSTLTVSNMSPEDSSIYLCSVAGGTNEKLFFGSGTQLSVL.

J is TRBJ2-2 and V is TRBV7-2; no reliable D call. Germline V gives CDR1 SGHTA, CDR2 FQGNSA. The CDR3 totals 14 residues. The V end was cut by 1 base, the J end by 4 bases, with 7 bases between. This CDR3 reads CASSLGYGTGELFF. Written as DNA, the CDR3 is TGTGCCAGCAGCTTAGGATATGGCACCGGGGAGCTGTTTTTT.

This clonotype was counted many times. This chain links TRBV5-1 with TRBJ1-4, with D possibly being TRBD1 (6 bases). This CDR3 contains 15 residues. With 3 bases removed from V and 5 bases from J, the gap between germline ends came to 14 bases. CDR1 SGHRS and CDR2 YFSETQ come from the germline V gene. CDR3 amino acids: CASSSTGPPNEKLFF. CDR3 in DNA: TGCGCCAGCAGCTCTACAGGGCCCCCGAATGAAAAACTGTTTTTT.

This clonotype was counted many times. The V and J genes are TRBV7-2 and TRBJ2-5; D not certain. The CDR3 sequence is 14 residues long. CDR1 is SGHTA and CDR2 is FQGNSA in the germline V gene. Trimming removed 0 bases from V and 5 bases from J, with 10 bases in between. The CDR3 sequence: CASSLALGKETQYF. DNA for the CDR3: TGTGCCAGCAGCTTAGCTTTAGGGAAGGAGACCCAGTACTTC.

This clonotype was picked up one time. A much larger clone sits a single nucleotide away, making a read error possible. The chain recombines TRBV28 with TRBJ1-2, with 8 nucleotides matching TRBD1. V shed 3 bases, J shed 6 bases, and the junction held 6 bases outside the gene matches. CDR3 length: 14 amino acids. Germline CDR1 reads MDHEN; CDR2 reads SYDVKM. CDR3: CASSFPGGVHGYTF. The CDR3 region has the DNA TGTGCCAGCAGTTTCCCAGGGGGCGTCCATGGCTACACCTTC.

This clonotype was counted at least ten times. The junction does not match germline at one end; this may be a read error. V and J are TRBV20-1 and TRBJ2-3; 7 nucleotides align to TRBD1. Germline CDR1 is DFQATT and CDR2 is SNEGSKA (reference sequence). The CDR3 runs 14 residues. The CDR3 here is CSARDRVQSDTQYF. The CDR3 DNA reads TGCAGTGCCAGAGACAGGGTTCAATCAGATACGCAGTATTTT.

There are a few counts of this clonotype. A much larger clone differs by one base, so this may be a read error. It is likely a read error, because the conserved phenylalanine at the end of the CDR3 is missing. This sequence joins TRBV10-3 and TRBJ1-1, with D unclear. This CDR3 contains 13 residues. CDR1 and CDR2 (germline): ENHRY, SYGVKD. V dropped 3 bases and J dropped 1 base, with 6 bases sitting between them. The CDR3 DNA reads TGTGCCATCAGTGACCGGGCGAACACTGAAGCTTTCTCT. Translating it yields CAISDRANTEAFS.

This clonotype came up many times. The genes are TRBV19 and TRBJ2-6, with D uncertain. The CDR3 is 16 amino acids. The ends were cut back, 4 bases at V and 4 bases at J, with 14 bases in the middle. In germline, CDR1 is LNHDA, CDR2 SQIVND (reference sequence). The CDR3 region has the DNA TGTGCCAGTAGTACCCTTGCATGGGCGGGGGCCAACGTCCTGACTTTC. Translated: CASSTLAWAGANVLTF.

As regards this clonotype: A much bigger clone sits one base away, suggesting this may be a read error. The chain joins TRBV11-2 to TRBJ1-2; D is possibly TRBD1 (5 bases). This CDR3 contains 13 residues. Germline V gene sequence: CDR1 SGHAT, CDR2 FQNNGV. CDR3 sequence reads: CASSLERGYGNTF. The CDR3 bases are TGTGCCAGCAGCTTAGAGAGGGGATATGGCAACACCTTC.

This clonotype was counted a few times. The rearrangement links TRBV20-1 to TRBJ2-5, with D possibly matching TRBD1 (5 bases). Germline V CDR1 and CDR2: DFQATT, SNEGSKA (reference sequence). There are 14 residues in the CDR3. CDR3 nucleotide sequence: TGCGCACTACCAAGGGGATGGGCAGAAGAGACCCAGTACTTC. This sequence encodes CALPRGWAEETQYF.